Listed below are T cell receptor beta chains from one sample, sequenced in a study of Ad26.COV2.S vaccination and SARS-CoV-2 variants. Libraries were prepared by immunoSEQ multiplex PCR; TCRdb keeps only in-frame clonotypes and omits some of them. Seen here are some 340,000 clones, about 82% observed once, and the top ten hold 2% to 2.5%. The sequencing here drew on peripheral blood, taken in a trial of Ad26.COV2.S vaccine versus placebo. The receptor set was obtained from a person between 18 and 65 years old who received the Ad26.COV2.S COVID-19 vaccine or a placebo. The CDR3 runs from the conserved cysteine through the conserved F or W. The D gene is left open where the match is weak. Size tells how often a clone was seen (once, few, many) or the class of an expanded clone, and some rows leave it out.

clone size: many; V gene: TRBV7-8; J gene: TRBJ1-5; D gene: .; CDR3 protein: CASSLGQEPYSNQPQHF; CDR3 DNA: TGTGCCAGCAGCTTAGGACAGGAGCCTTATAGCAATCAGCCCCAGCATTTT
clone size: few; V gene: TRBV20-1; J gene: TRBJ2-5; D gene: .; CDR3 protein: CSAGTSGVRDF; CDR3 DNA: TGCAGTGCTGGTACCTCAGGGGTCCGAGACTTC
clone size: .; V gene: TRBV28; J gene: TRBJ1-1; D gene: TRBD1; CDR3 protein: CASSSGWTGANTEAFF; CDR3 DNA: TGTGCCAGCAGTTCGGGGTGGACAGGCGCAAACACTGAAGCTTTCTTT
clone size: .; V gene: TRBV7-2; J gene: TRBJ1-5; D gene: .; CDR3 protein: CASSLEYSDQPQHF; CDR3 DNA: TGTGCCAGCAGCTTAGAGTATAGTGATCAGCCCCAGCATTTT
clone size: .; V gene: TRBV18; J gene: TRBJ2-7; D gene: .; CDR3 protein: CASSPQAGRWGEQYF; CDR3 DNA: TGTGCCAGCTCACCACAAGCAGGGAGGTGGGGCGAGCAGTACTTC
clone size: .; V gene: TRBV3-1/TRBV3-2; J gene: TRBJ1-1; D gene: .; CDR3 protein: CASSRGVASGTEAFF; CDR3 DNA: TGTGCCAGCAGTAGGGGGGTGGCGTCGGGCACTGAAGCTTTCTTT
clone size: .; V gene: TRBV24-1; J gene: TRBJ2-1; D gene: TRBD1; CDR3 protein: CATSMAGQGYNEQFF; CDR3 DNA: TGTGCCACCAGTATGGCCGGACAGGGCTACAATGAGCAGTTCTTC
clone size: .; V gene: TRBV24-1; J gene: TRBJ1-5; D gene: .; CDR3 protein: CATGTYQPQHF; CDR3 DNA: TGTGCCACCGGGACTTATCAGCCCCAGCATTTT
clone size: .; V gene: TRBV6-6; J gene: TRBJ2-7; D gene: .; CDR3 protein: CASGRTASSYEQYF; CDR3 DNA: TGTGCCAGTGGGAGGACAGCAAGCTCCTACGAGCAGTACTTC
clone size: .; V gene: TRBV4-1; J gene: TRBJ1-6; D gene: .; CDR3 protein: CASSEEVGFGSPLHF; CDR3 DNA: TGCGCCAGCAGCGAAGAAGTAGGATTCGGTTCACCCCTCCACTTT
clone size: .; V gene: TRBV5-1; J gene: TRBJ1-2; D gene: .; CDR3 protein: CASSLEGNYGYTF; CDR3 DNA: TGCGCCAGCAGCTTGGAGGGAAACTATGGCTACACCTTC
clone size: .; V gene: TRBV13; J gene: TRBJ1-2; D gene: TRBD1; CDR3 protein: CASSGTGYDRGDGYTF; CDR3 DNA: TGTGCCAGCTCCGGGACAGGGTATGATCGGGGGGATGGCTACACCTTC
clone size: once; V gene: TRBV2; J gene: TRBJ2-1; D gene: .; CDR3 protein: CASIERHGYNEQFF; CDR3 DNA: TGTGCCAGCATTGAACGGCACGGGTACAATGAGCAGTTCTTC
clone size: few; V gene: TRBV6-5; J gene: TRBJ1-3; D gene: .; CDR3 protein: CASSSSGDSGNTIYF; CDR3 DNA: TGTGCCAGCAGCTCCTCAGGGGACTCTGGAAACACCATATATTTT
clone size: .; V gene: TRBV19; J gene: TRBJ2-7; D gene: TRBD2; CDR3 protein: CASSIVAGEYEQYF; CDR3 DNA: TGTGCCAGTAGTATCGTAGCGGGAGAATACGAGCAGTACTTC
clone size: few; V gene: TRBV7-9; J gene: TRBJ1-5; D gene: .; CDR3 protein: CASSFSANQPQHF; CDR3 DNA: TGTGCCAGCAGCTTTTCTGCGAATCAGCCCCAGCATTTT
clone size: few; V gene: TRBV4-1; J gene: TRBJ2-7; D gene: TRBD1; CDR3 protein: CASSSGQAYSYEQYF; CDR3 DNA: TGCGCCAGCAGCTCAGGACAGGCGTACTCCTACGAGCAGTACTTC
clone size: .; V gene: TRBV5-4; J gene: TRBJ1-1; D gene: .; CDR3 protein: CASSLVGGTPGAFF; CDR3 DNA: TGTGCCAGCAGCTTGGTTGGCGGCACACCGGGAGCTTTCTTT
clone size: .; V gene: TRBV4-2; J gene: TRBJ1-5; D gene: .; CDR3 protein: CASSPSHTQPQHF; CDR3 DNA: TGTGCCAGCAGCCCCTCTCATACTCAGCCCCAGCATTTT
clone size: .; V gene: TRBV18; J gene: TRBJ2-1; D gene: TRBD1; CDR3 protein: CASSPLGTGSGNEQFF; CDR3 DNA: TGTGCCAGCTCACCCCTCGGGACAGGCTCCGGAAATGAGCAGTTCTTC
clone size: .; V gene: TRBV3-1/TRBV3-2; J gene: TRBJ1-2; D gene: .; CDR3 protein: CAIRDPDYGYTF; CDR3 DNA: TGTGCCATCCGGGACCCAGACTATGGCTACACCTTC
clone size: .; V gene: TRBV12-3/TRBV12-4; J gene: TRBJ2-5; D gene: .; CDR3 protein: CASSFGLQETQYF; CDR3 DNA: TGTGCCAGCAGTTTCGGGCTTCAAGAGACCCAGTACTTC
clone size: .; V gene: TRBV3-1/TRBV3-2; J gene: TRBJ1-2; D gene: .; CDR3 protein: CASSPPGLYGYTF; CDR3 DNA: TGTGCCAGCAGCCCCCCAGGACTCTATGGCTACACCTTC
clone size: few; V gene: TRBV9; J gene: TRBJ1-6; D gene: .; CDR3 protein: CASSVEGQGNSPLHF; CDR3 DNA: TGTGCCAGCAGCGTAGAGGGTCAGGGGAATTCACCCCTCCACTTT
clone size: .; V gene: TRBV28; J gene: TRBJ1-5; D gene: TRBD1; CDR3 protein: CASRPTGDNQPQHF; CDR3 DNA: TGTGCCAGCAGACCGACAGGGGACAATCAGCCCCAGCATTTT
clone size: .; V gene: TRBV3-1/TRBV3-2; J gene: TRBJ2-7; D gene: .; CDR3 protein: CASSHSTGLKSYEQYF; CDR3 DNA: TGTGCCAGCAGCCATTCCACAGGGTTAAAGTCCTACGAGCAGTACTTC
clone size: .; V gene: TRBV29-1; J gene: TRBJ2-3; D gene: TRBD1; CDR3 protein: CSAGDRRTDTQYF; CDR3 DNA: TGCAGCGCTGGGGACAGACGCACAGATACGCAGTATTTT
clone size: .; V gene: TRBV9; J gene: TRBJ2-7; D gene: .; CDR3 protein: CASSTTPRSPDEQYF; CDR3 DNA: TGTGCCAGCAGCACAACCCCCCGGTCGCCTGACGAGCAGTACTTC
clone size: once; V gene: TRBV5-1; J gene: TRBJ1-4; D gene: TRBD1; CDR3 protein: CASSVGQGVSDEKLFF; CDR3 DNA: TGCGCCAGCAGCGTCGGACAGGGGGTATCGGATGAAAAACTGTTTTTT
clone size: .; V gene: TRBV2; J gene: TRBJ1-1; D gene: .; CDR3 protein: CASSEQGNTEAFF; CDR3 DNA: TGTGCCAGCAGTGAACAGGGGAACACTGAAGCTTTCTTT
clone size: .; V gene: TRBV29-1; J gene: TRBJ1-4; D gene: TRBD1; CDR3 protein: CSVSPDRVREKLFF; CDR3 DNA: TGCAGCGTCAGCCCGGACAGGGTGAGGGAAAAACTGTTTTTT
clone size: .; V gene: TRBV5-1; J gene: TRBJ1-1; D gene: .; CDR3 protein: CASSLGLRAEAFF; CDR3 DNA: TGCGCCAGCAGCTTGGGTTTACGGGCTGAAGCTTTCTTT
clone size: .; V gene: TRBV5-1; J gene: TRBJ1-6; D gene: .; CDR3 protein: CASSPGPGDNSPLHF; CDR3 DNA: TGCGCCAGCAGCCCAGGACCAGGGGATAATTCACCCCTCCACTTT
clone size: .; V gene: TRBV6-5; J gene: TRBJ2-3; D gene: TRBD1; CDR3 protein: CSTGTGVAQYF; CDR3 DNA: TGTTCTACAGGGACAGGGGTAGCGCAGTATTTT
clone size: .; V gene: TRBV2; J gene: TRBJ2-1; D gene: .; CDR3 protein: CASYTEWINEQFF; CDR3 DNA: TGTGCCAGCTACACAGAATGGATCAATGAGCAGTTCTTC
clone size: .; V gene: TRBV28; J gene: TRBJ1-3; D gene: TRBD1; CDR3 protein: CASSVTGGRGNTIYF; CDR3 DNA: TGTGCCAGCAGTGTGACAGGGGGGAGAGGAAACACCATATATTTT
clone size: .; V gene: TRBV5-1; J gene: TRBJ2-5; D gene: TRBD2; CDR3 protein: CASSLRDYRETQYF; CDR3 DNA: TGCGCCAGCAGCTTAAGGGACTACAGAGAGACCCAGTACTTC
clone size: .; V gene: TRBV7-2; J gene: TRBJ2-7; D gene: .; CDR3 protein: CASSTAGQSYEQYF; CDR3 DNA: TGTGCCAGCAGCACCGCCGGACAGTCCTACGAGCAGTACTTC
clone size: .; V gene: TRBV5-4; J gene: TRBJ1-1; D gene: TRBD1; CDR3 protein: CASSRTGAVTEAFF; CDR3 DNA: TGTGCCAGCAGCCGTACAGGGGCCGTCACTGAAGCTTTCTTT
clone size: .; V gene: TRBV7-6; J gene: TRBJ1-4; D gene: .; CDR3 protein: CASSPSPATNEKLFF; CDR3 DNA: TGTGCCAGCAGCCCCTCCCCCGCAACTAATGAAAAACTGTTTTTT
clone size: .; V gene: TRBV27; J gene: TRBJ1-1; D gene: .; CDR3 protein: CASKPGLNTEAFF; CDR3 DNA: TGTGCCAGCAAGCCAGGGTTGAACACTGAAGCTTTCTTT
clone size: .; V gene: TRBV7-8; J gene: TRBJ2-5; D gene: .; CDR3 protein: CASSERLAAQETQYF; CDR3 DNA: TGTGCCAGCAGCGAACGATTAGCGGCTCAAGAGACCCAGTACTTC
clone size: .; V gene: TRBV7-3; J gene: TRBJ2-2; D gene: TRBD2; CDR3 protein: CASSLTRGDTGELFF; CDR3 DNA: TGTGCCAGCAGCTTAACGCGGGGGGACACCGGGGAGCTGTTTTTT
clone size: .; V gene: TRBV3-1/TRBV3-2; J gene: TRBJ1-2; D gene: .; CDR3 protein: CASSQDSVRYGYTF; CDR3 DNA: TGTGCCAGCAGCCAAGATTCCGTGAGGTATGGCTACACCTTC
clone size: .; V gene: TRBV18; J gene: TRBJ1-2; D gene: .; CDR3 protein: CASSQNSGYTF; CDR3 DNA: TGTGCCAGCTCACAGAATAGTGGCTACACCTTC
clone size: .; V gene: TRBV4-2; J gene: TRBJ2-3; D gene: TRBD2; CDR3 protein: CASSYTSGSTDTQYF; CDR3 DNA: TGTGCCAGCAGCTATACTAGCGGGAGCACAGATACGCAGTATTTT
clone size: .; V gene: TRBV7-9; J gene: TRBJ2-1; D gene: .; CDR3 protein: CASSSGTRDMAQFF; CDR3 DNA: TGTGCCAGCAGCTCCGGGACCCGGGACATGGCGCAGTTCTTC
clone size: .; V gene: TRBV5-1; J gene: TRBJ1-1; D gene: .; CDR3 protein: CASSLGTGTNTEAFF; CDR3 DNA: TGCGCCAGCAGCTTGGGCACAGGAACGAACACTGAAGCTTTCTTT
clone size: .; V gene: TRBV6-5; J gene: TRBJ1-2; D gene: .; CDR3 protein: CASTKASDLLGYTF; CDR3 DNA: TGTGCCAGCACCAAAGCTTCGGACTTATTGGGCTACACCTTC
clone size: once; V gene: TRBV19; J gene: TRBJ2-5; D gene: .; CDR3 protein: CASSIGQTLQETQYF; CDR3 DNA: TGTGCCAGTAGTATAGGCCAGACACTCCAAGAGACCCAGTACTTC
clone size: .; V gene: TRBV4-1; J gene: TRBJ1-3; D gene: .; CDR3 protein: CASSQEEKGDSGNTIYF; CDR3 DNA: TGCGCCAGCAGCCAAGAAGAAAAGGGGGATTCCGGAAACACCATATATTTT
clone size: .; V gene: TRBV11-2; J gene: TRBJ1-2; D gene: TRBD1; CDR3 protein: CASSFSGGRSGYTF; CDR3 DNA: TGTGCCAGCAGCTTTTCAGGGGGTAGGAGTGGCTACACCTTC
clone size: .; V gene: TRBV6-2/TRBV6-3; J gene: TRBJ1-2; D gene: .; CDR3 protein: CASSYSQVNYGYTF; CDR3 DNA: TGTGCCAGCAGTTACTCACAGGTTAACTATGGCTACACCTTC
clone size: .; V gene: TRBV9; J gene: TRBJ2-2; D gene: TRBD1; CDR3 protein: CASSVAPTGEDTGELFF; CDR3 DNA: TGTGCCAGCAGCGTAGCCCCGACAGGGGAAGACACCGGGGAGCTGTTTTTT